The sequence of this T cell receptor beta chain was determined in a study of blood T cell repertoires in COVID-19. Across the whole study: Whether acute or convalescent, the COVID-19 samples came from the United States, Italy and Spain.

Measured with immunoSEQ multiplex PCR; TCRdb has only the in-frame clones, and not every one. This table holds 80,000 to 100,000 clones, 90% found once. The CDR3 has 13 amino acids. Looked up from germline, CDR1 is KGHSH and CDR2 is LQKENI. The J segment lost 7 bases and the V segment lost 5 bases, leaving 6 bases of the junction unmatched. This chain uses TRBV18 with TRBJ1-1; the match to TRBD1 covers 8 bases. The clonotype originates from a man in his 60s with acute or convalescent COVID-19. The sequenced material came from peripheral blood. The CDR3 DNA sequence: TGTGCCAGCTCAACGGACAGGGAGAGTGAAGCTTTCTTT. Translating it yields CASSTDRESEAFF.